Presented here are 14 T cell receptor beta chains from one specimen sequenced in a study of spatial heterogeneity in lung cancer. Whole-study findings and limits: Counts that tracked tumor mutation counts were those of expanded intratumoral alpha and beta TCRs.

One entry per CDR3 protein, called by TCRdb with MiXCR from the 5' RACE reads. The sample contains tens of thousands of distinct CDR3 sequences, 15% to 20% of which appear only once. Time point: sample taken at primary tumor resection. Their recognized antigens are unknown. The source material was lung tumor tissue, sampled at surgery. The receptors here all came from a female donor with early-stage non-small cell lung cancer.

This clonotype has just a few counts. The chain joins TRBV7-9 to TRBJ2-3; 7 bases agree with TRBD2. CDR1 and CDR2 (germline): SEHNR, FQNEAQ (reference sequence). V dropped 7 bases and J dropped 0; count of bases not matched to a gene: 7. The CDR3 contains 15 residues. CDR3 region: CASTPGAGSTDTQYF. The CDR3 DNA sequence: TGTGCCAGCACCCCAGGAGCGGGGAGCACAGATACGCAGTATTTT.

This clonotype is deemed medium-sized. CDR3 protein: CASSYPYEQFF. The CDR3 DNA reads as TGTGCCAGCAGTTATCCCTATGAGCAGTTCTTC. J is TRBJ2-1 and V is TRBV6-2 or TRBV6-3; no definite D call. V lost 3 bases, J lost 8 bases, and 5 bases lay in between. The CDR3 consists of 11 residues. Looked up from germline, CDR1 is MNHEY and CDR2 is SVGEGT.

This clonotype is labeled medium-sized (0.01 to 0.1%). The J gene is TRBJ2-1, the V gene TRBV20-1; 10 nucleotides agree with TRBD2. The ends lost 6 bases at V and 6 bases at J; junction bases unmatched: 11. The CDR3 consists of 15 residues. Germline V gene sequence: CDR1 DFQATT, CDR2 SNEGSKA (reference sequence). CDR3 residues: CSASTDSGGANEQFF. The CDR3 DNA reads as TGCAGTGCCTCAACGGACAGCGGGGGGGCCAATGAGCAGTTCTTC.

The J gene is TRBJ2-3, the V gene TRBV7-2; D may match TRBD1 or TRBD2 (5 bases each). V lost 4 bases to trimming and J lost 2 bases, with 13 bases between them. This CDR3 contains 15 residues. The germline V gene encodes CDR1 SGHTA and CDR2 FQGNSA. The CDR3 DNA follows: TGTGCCAGCAGCTCCGGGACGATGCACACAGATACGCAGTATTTT. This translates into CASSSGTMHTDTQYF.

Comments on this clonotype: A single base separates this from a much larger clone, so it may be a read error. This chain connects TRBV20-1 to TRBJ2-5; either TRBD1 or TRBD2 may supply D (5 bases each). The germline V and J ends were trimmed by 6 bases and 2 bases, with 10 bases remaining between them. In germline, CDR1 is DFQATT, CDR2 SNEGSKA (reference sequence). The CDR3 extends over 12 amino acids. The CDR3 here is CSAGRAQETQYF. The CDR3 nucleotides read TGCAGTGCGGGACGTGCACAAGAGACCCAGTACTTC.

This clonotype was picked up a small number of times. The rearrangement joins TRBV4-2 to TRBJ2-1, with TRBD2 matching over 7 bases. J was trimmed by 6 bases and V by 4 bases; bases with no gene match: 18. Germline V gives CDR1 LGHNA, CDR2 YNFKEQ. The CDR3 is 18 residues long. CDR3: CASSPLGGGKIRVNEQFF. Written as DNA, the CDR3 is TGTGCCAGCAGCCCCCTTGGGGGGGGGAAAATTCGGGTCAATGAGCAGTTCTTC.

At least ten counts were recorded for this clonotype. The chain combines TRBV2 with TRBJ2-1, with 8 bases matching TRBD1. With 1 base clipped from V and 3 bases from J, the junction kept 5 bases outside the gene matches. Germline CDR1 is SNHLY and CDR2 is FYNNEI. The CDR3 has 16 residues. Written as DNA, the CDR3 is TGTGCCAGCAGTGAAGGAGGGGGACAGGTCTACAATGAGCAGTTCTTC. The encoded protein is CASSEGGGQVYNEQFF.

This clonotype occurred a few times. The chain has TRBV6-5 and TRBJ2-7; D remains ambiguous. This CDR3 has 14 residues. Germline CDR1 is MNHEY and CDR2 is SVGAGI. V gave up 0 bases and J gave up 2 bases, with 8 bases separating them. DNA of the CDR3: TGTGCCAGCAGTTACTCCCGACAAACCTACGAGCAGTACTTC. Translating it yields CASSYSRQTYEQYF.

The genes are TRBV29-1 and TRBJ2-1; TRBD2 aligns across 8 bases. The CDR3 sequence is 17 residues long. The V and J ends lost 5 bases and 5 bases, in that order; junction bases with no gene match: 17. CDR1 and CDR2 (germline): SQVTM, ANQGSEA. CDR3 protein: CSVTDRLGLAGNNEQFF. CDR3 nucleotide sequence: TGCAGCGTTACTGACCGCCTGGGCCTAGCGGGTAACAATGAGCAGTTCTTC.

Ten or more counts support this clonotype. This chain links TRBV2 with TRBJ2-3; D is possibly TRBD2 (6 bases). Trimming pared 7 bases from V and 4 bases from J, leaving 15 bases between. CDR3 size: 14 residues. Germline CDR1 reads SNHLY; CDR2 reads FYNNEI. CDR3 DNA: TGTGCCAGCACCGGGACTCGTGCCTCAGATACGCAGTATTTT. Amino acids: CASTGTRASDTQYF.

V gene TRBV28 combines with J gene TRBJ2-1, with D unclear. V was shortened by 5 bases and J by 3 bases, with 20 bases between the two germline ends. Germline CDR1 reads MDHEN; CDR2 reads SYDVKM. The CDR3 length is 17 residues. The CDR3 DNA reads as TGTGCCAGCAGTCCCCCCTTCGTAGGAACCCGCTACAATGAGCAGTTCTTC. This translates into CASSPPFVGTRYNEQFF.

This clonotype was recorded many times. The rearrangement links TRBV3-1 to TRBJ2-7, with D possibly called TRBD1 or TRBD2 (5 bases each). CDR1 and CDR2 from the germline V gene are LGHDT and YNNKEL (reference sequence). Trimming cost V 0 bases and J 9 bases, with 12 bases left between them. The CDR3 has 13 residues. CDR3 nucleotide sequence: TGTGCCAGCAGCCAAGATTCGGGGCCCCGGCAGTACTTC. It specifies CASSQDSGPRQYF.

This clonotype has at least ten counts. V and J are TRBV29-1 and TRBJ2-1, with D possibly called TRBD1 or TRBD2 (5 bases each). CDR1 SQVTM and CDR2 ANQGSEA come from the germline V gene. V lost 8 bases and J lost 6, with 17 bases in between. The CDR3 runs 13 residues. CDR3 nucleotides: TGCAGCTGGGGACGCAACCAGGTCAATGAGCAGTTCTTC. This codes for CSWGRNQVNEQFF.

This chain joins TRBV7-2 and TRBJ2-2; 10 bases fit TRBD2. V was pared by 4 bases and J by 7 bases, with 12 bases of the junction left unmatched. Germline V gene data show CDR1 as SGHTA and CDR2 as FQGNSA. This CDR3 has 17 amino acids. This chain's CDR3 is CASSSKRSGRVGGELFF. CDR3 DNA: TGTGCCAGCAGCTCTAAGAGAAGCGGGAGGGTTGGCGGGGAGCTGTTTTTT.